Listed below are T cell receptor beta chains from one sample, sequenced in a study of cytomegalovirus exposure and HLA in healthy donors. Clones were sequenced by immunoSEQ multiplex PCR, and TCRdb holds only the in-frame ones, with some missing. The table shows over 200,000 clones, with about 84% occurring only once. Sequencing was performed on PBMCs. The receptors derive from a human donor in good health. Each CDR3 is given with its conserved first and last residue. A D gene is named only where the DNA matches it firmly.

>13|TRBD2|TRBJ2-7|TRBV29-1
TGCAGCGTCCAGGGACTAGCCTCGTACGAGCAGTACTTC
CSVQGLASYEQYF
>15|TRBD2|TRBJ2-1|TRBV9
TGTGCCAGCAGCGTGGGACTAGCGGCCTCCAATGAGCAGTTCTTC
CASSVGLAASNEQFF
>13|-|TRBJ2-7|TRBV6-6
TGTGCCACAGCGTCGGGTGGGTCCTACGAGCAGTACTTC
CATASGGSYEQYF
>15|TRBD1|TRBJ2-5|TRBV19
TGTGCCAGTAGCCTGAAAGGGACAGGGTGGGAGACCCAGTACTTC
CASSLKGTGWETQYF
>16|TRBD1|TRBJ2-2|TRBV5-1
TGCGCCAGCAGCTTGCGGCAGGGGGCTGGAACCGGGGAGCTGTTTTTT
CASSLRQGAGTGELFF
>11|-|TRBJ2-7|TRBV20-1
TGCAGTGCTAGCCTCCAGTACGAGCAGTACTTC
CSASLQYEQYF
>14|TRBD2|TRBJ2-3|TRBV29-1
TGCAGCGTTGTGGCGGGAGGGCCCACAGATACGCAGTATTTT
CSVVAGGPTDTQYF
>15|TRBD1|TRBJ1-5|TRBV10-1
TGCGCCAGCAGTGAGACGACAGGGGGGGGTCAGCCCCAGCATTTT
CASSETTGGGQPQHF
>15|TRBD2|TRBJ2-7|TRBV5-1
TGCGCCAGCAGCGGGGGGACTAGCGACTCCTACGAGCAGTACTTC
CASSGGTSDSYEQYF
>16|-|TRBJ2-7|TRBV2
TGTGCCAGCAGTGAAGGGAGTTGGGTAGCAGGGTACGAGCAGTACTTC
CASSEGSWVAGYEQYF